This T cell receptor beta chain originates from a study of CD8+CD57+ T cells in acquired aplastic anemia. With 8 bases clipped from V and 3 bases from J, the junction kept 0 bases outside the gene matches. The CDR3 sequence is 13 residues long. From germline, CDR1 is ENHRY and CDR2 SYGVKD. The use of genomic DNA as template underpinned the TCR beta VDJ and CDR3 profiling. TCRdb processed the reads anew with MiXCR; each CDR3 protein has one entry. This table has 160,000 or so distinct CDR3 sequences, around 50% appearing once. Those patients picked for sequencing had displayed CD8+CD57+ cell expansion on flow cytometry. Blood came from patients not yet given any therapy.

The clonotype was recovered from a human donor with aplastic anemia. V is TRBV10-3 and J is TRBJ2-5, with 13 bases identical to TRBD2. Source material: sorted CD4+, CD8+, or CD8+CD57+ T cells (not recorded which) from PBMCs. The CDR3 DNA is TGTGCCATCGGACTAGCGGGAGAAGAGACCCAGTACTTC. Encoded protein: CAIGLAGEETQYF.